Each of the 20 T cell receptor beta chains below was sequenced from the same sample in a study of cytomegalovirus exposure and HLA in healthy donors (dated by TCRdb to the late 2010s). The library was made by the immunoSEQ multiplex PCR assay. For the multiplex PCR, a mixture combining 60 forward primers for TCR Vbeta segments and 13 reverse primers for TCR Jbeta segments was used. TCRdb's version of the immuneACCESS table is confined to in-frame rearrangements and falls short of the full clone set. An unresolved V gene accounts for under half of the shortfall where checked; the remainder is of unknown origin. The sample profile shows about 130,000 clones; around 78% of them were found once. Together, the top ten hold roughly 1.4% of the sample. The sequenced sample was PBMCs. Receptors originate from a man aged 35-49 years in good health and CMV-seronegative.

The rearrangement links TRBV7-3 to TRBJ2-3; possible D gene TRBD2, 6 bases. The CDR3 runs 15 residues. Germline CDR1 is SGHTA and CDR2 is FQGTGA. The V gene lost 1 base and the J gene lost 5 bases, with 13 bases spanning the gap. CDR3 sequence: CASSLNGRREDTQYF. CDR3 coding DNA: TGTGCCAGCAGCTTAAACGGGAGACGTGAAGATACGCAGTATTTT.

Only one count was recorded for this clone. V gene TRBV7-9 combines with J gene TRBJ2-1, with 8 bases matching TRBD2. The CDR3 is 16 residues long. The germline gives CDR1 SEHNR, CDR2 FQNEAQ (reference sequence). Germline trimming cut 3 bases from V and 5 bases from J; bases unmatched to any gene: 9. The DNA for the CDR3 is TGTGCCAGCAGCTTTTCGACGGGGGGGAGGAACAATGAGCAGTTCTTC. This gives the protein CASSFSTGGRNNEQFF.

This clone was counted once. The chain's CDR3 is CAINPTEQNTEAFF. CDR3 in DNA: TGTGCCATCAACCCGACGGAGCAGAACACTGAAGCTTTCTTT. The chain carries TRBV10-3 and TRBJ1-1; no clear D gene. Germline V gene lookup returns CDR1 ENHRY and CDR2 SYGVKD. This CDR3 has 14 residues. The V gene lost 7 bases and the J gene lost 1 base, with 13 bases spanning the gap.

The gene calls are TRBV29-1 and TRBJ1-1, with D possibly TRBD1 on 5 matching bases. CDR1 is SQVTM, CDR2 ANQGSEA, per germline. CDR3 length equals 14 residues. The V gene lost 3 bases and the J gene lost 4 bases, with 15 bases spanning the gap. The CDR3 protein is CSVDAGRAITEAFF. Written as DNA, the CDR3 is TGCAGCGTTGATGCTGGCAGGGCGATCACTGAAGCTTTCTTT.

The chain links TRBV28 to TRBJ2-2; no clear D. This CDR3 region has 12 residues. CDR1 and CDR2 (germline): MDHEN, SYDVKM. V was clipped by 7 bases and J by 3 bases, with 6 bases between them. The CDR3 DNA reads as TGTGCCAGCACACCGGACACCGGGGAGCTGTTTTTT. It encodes CASTPDTGELFF.

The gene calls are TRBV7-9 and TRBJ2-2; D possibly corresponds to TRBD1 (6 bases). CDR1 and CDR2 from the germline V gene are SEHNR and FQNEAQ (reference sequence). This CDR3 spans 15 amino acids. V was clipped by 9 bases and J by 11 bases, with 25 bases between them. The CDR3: CASPGDPTHRGELFF. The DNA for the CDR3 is TGTGCCAGTCCAGGGGACCCCACGCACCGGGGAGAGCTGTTTTTT.

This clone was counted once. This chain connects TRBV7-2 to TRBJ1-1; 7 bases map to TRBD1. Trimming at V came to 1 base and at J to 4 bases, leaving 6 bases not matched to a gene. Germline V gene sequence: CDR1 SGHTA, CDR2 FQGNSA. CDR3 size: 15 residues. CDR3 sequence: CASSLETGARTEAFF. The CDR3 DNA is TGTGCCAGCAGCTTAGAAACAGGGGCGCGCACTGAAGCTTTCTTT.

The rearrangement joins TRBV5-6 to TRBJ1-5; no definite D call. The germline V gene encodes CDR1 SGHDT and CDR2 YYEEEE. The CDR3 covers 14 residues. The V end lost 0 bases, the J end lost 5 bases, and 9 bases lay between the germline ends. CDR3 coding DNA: TGTGCCAGCAGCTTGGGTCACAGCTATCAGCCCCAGCATTTT. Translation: CASSLGHSYQPQHF.

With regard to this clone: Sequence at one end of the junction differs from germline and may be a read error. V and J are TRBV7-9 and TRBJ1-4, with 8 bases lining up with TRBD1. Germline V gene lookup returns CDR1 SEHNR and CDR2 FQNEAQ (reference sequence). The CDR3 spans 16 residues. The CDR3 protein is CSSSLYGQGTNEKLFF. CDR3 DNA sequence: TGTTCCAGCAGCTTATACGGACAGGGAACTAATGAAAAACTGTTTTTT.

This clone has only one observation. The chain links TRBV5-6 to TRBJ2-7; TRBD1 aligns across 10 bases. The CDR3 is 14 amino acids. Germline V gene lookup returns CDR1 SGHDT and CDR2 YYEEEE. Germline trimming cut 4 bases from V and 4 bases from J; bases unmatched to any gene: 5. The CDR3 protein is CASSPGQGLYEQYF. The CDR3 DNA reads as TGTGCCAGCAGCCCGGGACAGGGGCTGTACGAGCAGTACTTC.

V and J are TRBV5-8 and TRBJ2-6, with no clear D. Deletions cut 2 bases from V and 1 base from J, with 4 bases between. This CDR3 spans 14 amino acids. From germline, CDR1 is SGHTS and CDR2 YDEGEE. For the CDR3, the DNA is TGTGCCAGCAGCTTTGCGTCTGGGGCCAACGTCCTGACTTTC. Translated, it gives CASSFASGANVLTF.

CDR3 DNA sequence: TGTGCCAGCACGAACAGGGGGAACACTGAAGCTTTCTTT. Translating it yields CASTNRGNTEAFF. The chain is built from TRBV6-5 and TRBJ1-1; 7 bases align to TRBD1. Germline loops: CDR1 MNHEY, CDR2 SVGAGI. The CDR3 runs 13 residues. Trimming cost V 7 bases and J 1 base; bases outside gene matches: 3.

For the CDR3, the DNA is TGCGCCAGCAGCATGGGCCCCAGGGAGACCCAGTACTTC. It translates to CASSMGPRETQYF. V usage is TRBV5-1 and J usage is TRBJ2-5, with D uncertain. The germline V and J ends were trimmed by 4 bases and 5 bases, with 12 bases remaining between them. There are 13 residues in the CDR3. CDR1 and CDR2 from the germline V gene are SGHRS and YFSETQ.

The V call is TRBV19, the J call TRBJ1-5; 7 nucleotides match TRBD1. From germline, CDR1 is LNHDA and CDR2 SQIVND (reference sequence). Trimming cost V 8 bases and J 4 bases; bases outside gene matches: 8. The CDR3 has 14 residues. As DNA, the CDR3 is TGTGCCAGTCGCCCCGGGACAGTAAATCAGCCCCAGCATTTT. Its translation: CASRPGTVNQPQHF.

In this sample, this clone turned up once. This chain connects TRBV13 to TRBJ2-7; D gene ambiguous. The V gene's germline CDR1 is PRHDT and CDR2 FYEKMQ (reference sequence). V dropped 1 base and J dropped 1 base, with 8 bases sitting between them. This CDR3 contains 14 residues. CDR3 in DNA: TGTGCCAGCAGCTTAGATAGAATTTCCTACGAGCAGTACTTC. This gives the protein CASSLDRISYEQYF.

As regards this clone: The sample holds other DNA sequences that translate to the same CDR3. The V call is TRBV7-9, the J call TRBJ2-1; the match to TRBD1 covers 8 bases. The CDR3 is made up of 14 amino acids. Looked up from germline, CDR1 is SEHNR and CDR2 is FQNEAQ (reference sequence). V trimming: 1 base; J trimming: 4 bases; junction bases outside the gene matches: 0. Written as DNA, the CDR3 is TGTGCCAGCAGCTTAGGGACAGGGTACAATGAGCAGTTCTTC. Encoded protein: CASSLGTGYNEQFF.

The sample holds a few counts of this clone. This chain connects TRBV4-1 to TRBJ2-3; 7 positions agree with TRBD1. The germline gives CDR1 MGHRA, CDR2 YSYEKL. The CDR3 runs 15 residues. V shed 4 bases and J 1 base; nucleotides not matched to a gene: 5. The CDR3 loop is CASSLGQDRTDTQYF. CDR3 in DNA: TGCGCCAGCAGCCTCGGACAGGACCGCACAGATACGCAGTATTTT.

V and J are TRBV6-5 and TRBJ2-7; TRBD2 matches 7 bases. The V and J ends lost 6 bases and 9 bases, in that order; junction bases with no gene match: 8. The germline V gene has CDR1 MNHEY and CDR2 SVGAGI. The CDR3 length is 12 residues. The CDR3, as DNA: TGTGCCAGCAGACCGGGGGGTGGGGGGCAGTACTTC. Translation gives CASRPGGGGQYF.

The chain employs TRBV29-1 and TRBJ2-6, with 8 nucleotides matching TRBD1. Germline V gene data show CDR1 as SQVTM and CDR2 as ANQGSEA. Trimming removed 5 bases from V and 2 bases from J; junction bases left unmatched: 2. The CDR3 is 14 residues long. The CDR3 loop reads CSVRQGTGANVLTF. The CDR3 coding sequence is TGCAGCGTTCGACAGGGGACTGGGGCCAACGTCCTGACTTTC.

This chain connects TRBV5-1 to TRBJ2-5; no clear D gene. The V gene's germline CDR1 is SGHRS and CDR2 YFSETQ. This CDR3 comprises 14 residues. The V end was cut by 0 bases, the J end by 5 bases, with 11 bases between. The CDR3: CASSLEVTGETQYF. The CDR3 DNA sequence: TGCGCCAGCAGCTTGGAAGTAACCGGGGAGACCCAGTACTTC.